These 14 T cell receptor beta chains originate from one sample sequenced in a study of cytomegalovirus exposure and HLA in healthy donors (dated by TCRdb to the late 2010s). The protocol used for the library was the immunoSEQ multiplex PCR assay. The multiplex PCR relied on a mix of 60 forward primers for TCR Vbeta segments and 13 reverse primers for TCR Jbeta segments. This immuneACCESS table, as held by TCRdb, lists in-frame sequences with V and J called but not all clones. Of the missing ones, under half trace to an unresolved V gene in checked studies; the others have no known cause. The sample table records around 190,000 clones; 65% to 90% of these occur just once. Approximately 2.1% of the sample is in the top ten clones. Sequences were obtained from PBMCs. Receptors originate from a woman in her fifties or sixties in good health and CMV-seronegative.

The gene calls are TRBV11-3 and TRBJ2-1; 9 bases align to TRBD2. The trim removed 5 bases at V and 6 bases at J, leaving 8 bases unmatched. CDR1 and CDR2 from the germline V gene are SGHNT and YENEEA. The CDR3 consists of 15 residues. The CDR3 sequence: CASSPRLAASNEQFF. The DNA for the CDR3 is TGTGCCAGCAGCCCTCGACTAGCGGCCTCCAATGAGCAGTTCTTC.

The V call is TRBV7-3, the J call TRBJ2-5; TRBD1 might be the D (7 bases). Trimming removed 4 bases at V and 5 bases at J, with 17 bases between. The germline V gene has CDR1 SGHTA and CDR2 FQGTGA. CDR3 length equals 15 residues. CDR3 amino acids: CASSSSTTGRETQYF. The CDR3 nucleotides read TGTGCCAGCAGCTCGTCGACGACAGGGAGGGAGACCCAGTACTTC.

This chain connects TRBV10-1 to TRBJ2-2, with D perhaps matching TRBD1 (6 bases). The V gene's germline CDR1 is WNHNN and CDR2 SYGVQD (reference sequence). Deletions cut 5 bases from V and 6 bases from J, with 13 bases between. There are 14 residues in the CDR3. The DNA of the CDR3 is TGCGCCAGCAGTCCTAGGGGGTGGTCCGGGGAGCTGTTTTTT. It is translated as CASSPRGWSGELFF.

CDR3 region: CASSPSGQGPEETQYF. The CDR3 coding sequence is TGTGCCAGCAGCCCCTCCGGACAGGGGCCAGAAGAGACCCAGTACTTC. The genes are TRBV5-6 and TRBJ2-5; TRBD1 aligns across 9 bases. Germline CDR1 SGHDT, CDR2 YYEEEE. V was clipped by 4 bases and J by 3 bases; unmatched bases: 10. This CDR3 is 16 amino acids long.

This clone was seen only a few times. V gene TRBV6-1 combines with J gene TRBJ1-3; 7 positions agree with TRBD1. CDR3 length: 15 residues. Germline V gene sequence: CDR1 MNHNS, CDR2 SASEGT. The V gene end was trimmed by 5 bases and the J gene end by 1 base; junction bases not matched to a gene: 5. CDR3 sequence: CASSSGTASGNTIYF. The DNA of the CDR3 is TGTGCCAGCAGTTCCGGGACAGCTTCTGGAAACACCATATATTTT.

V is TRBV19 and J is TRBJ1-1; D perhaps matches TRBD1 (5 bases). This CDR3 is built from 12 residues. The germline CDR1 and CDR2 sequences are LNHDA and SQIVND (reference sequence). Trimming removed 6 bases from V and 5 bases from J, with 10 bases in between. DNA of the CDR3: TGTGCCAGTAGCAAGGGGCTGACTGAAGCTTTCTTT. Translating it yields CASSKGLTEAFF.

CDR3 amino acids: CASSYGRQGYEQYF. In DNA form, the CDR3 reads TGTGCCAGCAGTTACGGCCGACAGGGGTACGAGCAGTACTTC. The rearrangement joins TRBV6-6 to TRBJ2-7; 8 bases are shared with TRBD1. The CDR3 sequence is 14 residues long. V was pared by 2 bases and J by 4 bases, with 4 bases of the junction left unmatched. Germline-derived CDR1 and CDR2 are MNHNY and SVGAGI (reference sequence).

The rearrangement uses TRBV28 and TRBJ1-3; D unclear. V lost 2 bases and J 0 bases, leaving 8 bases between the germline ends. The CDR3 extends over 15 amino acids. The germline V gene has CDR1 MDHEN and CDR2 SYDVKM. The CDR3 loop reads CASSLPTRSGNTIYF. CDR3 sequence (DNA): TGTGCCAGCAGTTTACCTACCCGCTCTGGAAACACCATATATTTT.

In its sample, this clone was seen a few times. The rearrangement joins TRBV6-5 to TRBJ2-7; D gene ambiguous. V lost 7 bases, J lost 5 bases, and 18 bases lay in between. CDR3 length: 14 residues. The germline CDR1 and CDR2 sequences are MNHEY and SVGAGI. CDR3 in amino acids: CASTLRGSRDEQYF. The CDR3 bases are TGTGCCAGCACCCTAAGAGGCAGCCGGGACGAGCAGTACTTC.

The CDR3 nucleotides read TGTGCCAGCAGTCTGACGGACAGGGATAATGAAAAACTGTTTTTT. Protein: CASSLTDRDNEKLFF. The V and J genes are TRBV28 and TRBJ1-4, with 8 bases lining up with TRBD1. The junction had 6 bases not matched to a gene; V was cut back by 5 bases and J by 4 bases. Germline CDR1 is MDHEN and CDR2 is SYDVKM. The CDR3 length is 15 residues.

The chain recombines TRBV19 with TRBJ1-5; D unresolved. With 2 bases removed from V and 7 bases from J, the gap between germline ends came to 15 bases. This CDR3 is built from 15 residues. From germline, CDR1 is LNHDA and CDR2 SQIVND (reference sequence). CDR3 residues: CASSIQTGFGQPQHF. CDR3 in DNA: TGTGCCAGTAGTATACAAACGGGGTTTGGGCAGCCCCAGCATTTT.

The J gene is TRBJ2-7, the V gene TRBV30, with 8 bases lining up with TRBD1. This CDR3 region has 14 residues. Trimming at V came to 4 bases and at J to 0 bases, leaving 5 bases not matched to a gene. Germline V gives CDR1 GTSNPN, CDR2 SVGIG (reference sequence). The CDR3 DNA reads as TGTGCCTGGAACCGGGACAGGACCTCCTACGAGCAGTACTTC. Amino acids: CAWNRDRTSYEQYF.

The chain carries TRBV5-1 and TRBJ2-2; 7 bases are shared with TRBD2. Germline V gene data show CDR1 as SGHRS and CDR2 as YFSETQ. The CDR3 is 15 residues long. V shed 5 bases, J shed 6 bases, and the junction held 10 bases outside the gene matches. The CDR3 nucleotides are TGCGCCAGCAGACCTCAAGCGGGATCTGCCGGGGAGCTGTTTTTT. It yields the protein CASRPQAGSAGELFF. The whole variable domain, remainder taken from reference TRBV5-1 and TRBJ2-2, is KAGVTQTPRYLIKTRGQQVTLSCSPISGHRSVSWYQQTPGQGLQFLFEYFSETQRNKGNFPGRFSGRQFSNSRSEMNVSTLELGDSALYLCASRPQAGSAGELFFGEGSRLTVL.

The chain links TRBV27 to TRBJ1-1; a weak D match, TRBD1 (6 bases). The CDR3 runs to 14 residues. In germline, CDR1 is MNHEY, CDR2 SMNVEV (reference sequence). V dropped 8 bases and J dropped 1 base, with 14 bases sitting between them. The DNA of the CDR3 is TGTGCCAGCGGATTTACAGGGACGAACACTGAAGCTTTCTTT. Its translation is CASGFTGTNTEAFF.